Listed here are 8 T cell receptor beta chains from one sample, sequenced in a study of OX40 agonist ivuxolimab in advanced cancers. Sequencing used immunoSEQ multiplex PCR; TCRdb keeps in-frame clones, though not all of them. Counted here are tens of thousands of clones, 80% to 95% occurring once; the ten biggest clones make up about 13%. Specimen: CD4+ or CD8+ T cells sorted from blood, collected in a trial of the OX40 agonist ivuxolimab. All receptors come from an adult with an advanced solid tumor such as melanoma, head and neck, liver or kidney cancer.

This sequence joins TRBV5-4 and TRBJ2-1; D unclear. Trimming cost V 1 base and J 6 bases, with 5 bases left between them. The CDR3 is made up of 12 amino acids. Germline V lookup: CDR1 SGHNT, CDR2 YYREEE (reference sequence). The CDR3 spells CASSLLTNEQFF. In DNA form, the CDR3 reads TGTGCCAGCAGCTTGCTTACCAATGAGCAGTTCTTC. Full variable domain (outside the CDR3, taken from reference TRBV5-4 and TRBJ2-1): ETGVTQSPTHLIKTRGQQVTLRCSSQSGHNTVSWYQQALGQGPQFIFQYYREEENGRGNFPPRFSGLQFPNYSSELNVNALELDDSALYLCASSLLTNEQFFGPGTRLTVL.

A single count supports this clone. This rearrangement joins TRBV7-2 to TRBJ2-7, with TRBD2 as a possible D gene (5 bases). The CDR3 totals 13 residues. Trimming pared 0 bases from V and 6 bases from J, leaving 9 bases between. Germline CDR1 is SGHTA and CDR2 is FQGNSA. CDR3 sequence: CASSLASAAEQYF. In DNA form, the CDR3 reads TGTGCCAGCAGCTTAGCTTCAGCGGCCGAGCAGTACTTC.

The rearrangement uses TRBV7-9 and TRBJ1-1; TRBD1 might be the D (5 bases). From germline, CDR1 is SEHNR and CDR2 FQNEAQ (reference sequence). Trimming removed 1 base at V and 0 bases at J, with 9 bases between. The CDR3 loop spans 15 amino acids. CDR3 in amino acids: CASSLVTGMNTEAFF. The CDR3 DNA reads TGTGCCAGCAGCTTAGTAACAGGAATGAACACTGAAGCTTTCTTT.

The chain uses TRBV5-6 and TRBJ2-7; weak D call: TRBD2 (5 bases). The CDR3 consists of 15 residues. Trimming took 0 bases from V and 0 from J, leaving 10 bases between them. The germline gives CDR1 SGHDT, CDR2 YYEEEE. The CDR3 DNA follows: TGTGCCAGCAGCTTGGGGTTAGCGACCTCCTACGAGCAGTACTTC. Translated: CASSLGLATSYEQYF.

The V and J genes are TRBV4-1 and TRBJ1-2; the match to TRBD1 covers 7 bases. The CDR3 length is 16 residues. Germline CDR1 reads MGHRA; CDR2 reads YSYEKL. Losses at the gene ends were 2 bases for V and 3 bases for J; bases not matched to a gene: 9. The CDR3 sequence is CASSQFVDRVDYGYTF. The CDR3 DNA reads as TGCGCCAGCAGCCAATTCGTAGACAGGGTAGACTATGGCTACACCTTC.

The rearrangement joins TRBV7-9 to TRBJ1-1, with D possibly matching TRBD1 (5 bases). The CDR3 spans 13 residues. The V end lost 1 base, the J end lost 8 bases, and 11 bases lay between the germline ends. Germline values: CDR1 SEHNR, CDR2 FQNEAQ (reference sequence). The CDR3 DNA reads TGTGCCAGCAGCTTAGGGGACTGGACAGAAGCTTTCTTT. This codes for CASSLGDWTEAFF. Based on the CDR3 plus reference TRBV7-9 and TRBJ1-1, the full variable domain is DTGVSQNPRHKITKRGQNVTFRCDPISEHNRLYWYRQTLGQGPEFLTYFQNEAQLEKSRLLSDRFSAERPKGSFSTLEIQRTEQGDSAMYLCASSLGDWTEAFFGQGTRLTVV.

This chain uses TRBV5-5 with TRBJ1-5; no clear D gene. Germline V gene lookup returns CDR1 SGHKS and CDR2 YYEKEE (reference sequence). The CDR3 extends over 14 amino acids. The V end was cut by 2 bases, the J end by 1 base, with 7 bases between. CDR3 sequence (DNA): TGTGCCAGCAGCTTCGAACTAAGCAATCAGCCCCAGCATTTT. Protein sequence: CASSFELSNQPQHF.

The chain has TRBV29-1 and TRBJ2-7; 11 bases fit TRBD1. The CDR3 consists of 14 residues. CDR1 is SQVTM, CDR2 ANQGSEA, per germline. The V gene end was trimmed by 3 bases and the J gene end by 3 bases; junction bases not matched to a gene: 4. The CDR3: CSVDAGTGGYEQYF. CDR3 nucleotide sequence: TGCAGCGTTGATGCCGGGACAGGGGGCTACGAGCAGTACTTC.